Shown below are 20 T cell receptor beta chains from a single sample sequenced in a study of CD8 T cells in Susac syndrome. Random hexamers were used to reverse transcribe the RNA input (about 0.5 to 1 ug). TCRdb passed the immunoSEQ multiplex PCR reads through MiXCR, listing each CDR3 protein once. The table lists about 80,000 distinct CDR3 sequences, 95% to 97% of them singletons. Sequenced sample: CD8+ T cells from PBMCs. The receptors were gathered from a human donor with Susac syndrome.

This clonotype has more than one count but fewer than ten. This rearrangement joins TRBV4-3 to TRBJ2-3, with D possibly being TRBD1 or TRBD2 (5 bases each). Germline loops: CDR1 LGHNA, CDR2 YSLEER. V gave up 0 bases and J gave up 1 base, with 11 bases separating them. The CDR3 spans 16 residues. CDR3 region: CASSQDLGDRTDTQYF. The CDR3 DNA reads as TGCGCCAGCAGCCAAGATCTCGGGGACCGCACAGATACGCAGTATTTT.

V is TRBV9 and J is TRBJ1-2; 7 bases match TRBD1. V lost 6 bases and J lost 7; bases outside the gene matches: 12. CDR1 SGDLS and CDR2 YYNGEE come from the germline V gene. The CDR3 is 14 residues long. The CDR3 region has the DNA TGTGCCAGCAACCTAAGGGAGGGGGCTGTTGGCTACACCTTC. Protein: CASNLREGAVGYTF.

The gene calls are TRBV6-5 and TRBJ2-3; 11 bases are a match to TRBD2. The length of the CDR3 is 15 residues. The ends lost 2 bases at V and 5 bases at J; junction bases unmatched: 3. CDR1 MNHEY and CDR2 SVGAGI come from the germline V gene. This CDR3 is CASSYTGTSGDTQYF. DNA for the CDR3: TGTGCCAGCAGTTACACCGGGACTAGCGGAGATACGCAGTATTTT.

The chain joins TRBV7-8 to TRBJ2-7; D tentatively fits TRBD1 or TRBD2 (5 bases each). Per germline, CDR1 SGHVS and CDR2 FQNEAQ. The V end lost 5 bases, the J end lost 2 bases, and 16 bases lay between the germline ends. The CDR3 contains 15 residues. The CDR3 DNA is TGTGCCAGCAGCCTGGGCCTGGGGGTAACCTACGAGCAGTACGTC. It translates to CASSLGLGVTYEQYV.

The chain uses TRBV4-3 and TRBJ2-4; the D is unclear. V was shortened by 1 base and J by 8 bases, with 15 bases between the two germline ends. The CDR3 sequence is 15 residues long. Germline loops: CDR1 LGHNA, CDR2 YSLEER. Written as DNA, the CDR3 is TGCGCCAGCAGCCAAGTCGCCGGGTCCAGTTACATTCAGTACTTC. Translated, it gives CASSQVAGSSYIQYF.

The V and J genes are TRBV29-1 and TRBJ2-7; D is uncertain. This CDR3 is built from 14 residues. The V gene lost 6 bases and the J gene lost 0 bases, with 15 bases spanning the gap. Per germline, CDR1 SQVTM and CDR2 ANQGSEA. The CDR3 coding sequence is TGCAGCGTCCAGACCGGGTCTTTCTCCTACGAGCAGTACTTC. Protein: CSVQTGSFSYEQYF.

This chain connects TRBV27 to TRBJ2-1; D not resolved. The germline V and J ends were trimmed by 6 bases and 0 bases, with 6 bases remaining between them. CDR1 and CDR2 (germline): MNHEY, SMNVEV (reference sequence). The CDR3 sequence is 13 residues long. For the CDR3, the DNA is TGTGCCAGCAGCCGGAACTCCTACAATGAGCAGTTCTTC. Encoded protein: CASSRNSYNEQFF.

CDR3 region: CASSEGLAGRETQYF. In DNA form, the CDR3 reads TGTGCCAGCAGCGAGGGACTAGCGGGAAGGGAGACCCAGTACTTC. The genes are TRBV9 and TRBJ2-5; 13 nucleotides match TRBD2. CDR3 length: 15 residues. Trimming cost V 3 bases and J 5 bases; bases outside gene matches: 4. From germline, CDR1 is SGDLS and CDR2 YYNGEE.

This clonotype is a singleton in its sample. The chain has TRBV7-2 and TRBJ2-3; unclear D gene. The V end was cut by 6 bases, the J end by 2 bases, with 6 bases between. The CDR3 covers 12 residues. The germline CDR1 and CDR2 sequences are SGHTA and FQGNSA. CDR3 sequence: CASRPTTDTQYF. CDR3 coding DNA: TGTGCCAGCAGACCGACCACAGATACGCAGTATTTT.

This clonotype was seen just once. V usage is TRBV15 and J usage is TRBJ2-7, with 7 nucleotides matching TRBD1. Trimming took 5 bases from V and 2 from J; bases not matched to a gene: 3. The CDR3 length is 13 residues. The germline CDR1 and CDR2 sequences are LNHNV and YYDKDF (reference sequence). CDR3 loop: CATSQDRPYEQYF. DNA for the CDR3: TGTGCCACCAGCCAGGACAGGCCCTACGAGCAGTACTTC.

This rearrangement joins TRBV5-1 to TRBJ2-2; 16 bases match TRBD2. Trimming at V came to 5 bases and at J to 3 bases, leaving 4 bases not matched to a gene. CDR1 SGHRS and CDR2 YFSETQ come from the germline V gene. This CDR3 has 17 amino acids. CDR3 amino acids: CASRGTSGRAYTGELFF. The CDR3 DNA is TGCGCCAGCAGAGGGACTAGCGGGAGGGCCTACACCGGGGAGCTGTTTTTT.

This chain connects TRBV23-1 to TRBJ2-7, with 10 bases fitting TRBD2. TRBV23-1 is known as an ORF, though its function is uncertain. The CDR3 covers 12 residues. V lost 7 bases to trimming and J lost 4 bases; unmatched junction nucleotides: 1. The CDR3 DNA reads TGCGCCAGCAAGACTAGCGGGTACGAGCAGTACTTC. Encoded protein: CASKTSGYEQYF.

The chain is built from TRBV4-3 and TRBJ2-1, with D perhaps TRBD1 (6 bases). Trimming removed 3 bases from V and 3 bases from J, with 12 bases in between. CDR1 is LGHNA and CDR2 is YSLEER in the germline V gene. This CDR3 has 15 residues. The CDR3 nucleotides are TGCGCCAGCAGCCAGGACAGCTGGGACTACAATGAGCAGTTCTTC. Translated: CASSQDSWDYNEQFF.

The V gene is TRBV6-1, the J gene TRBJ1-2, with D unclear. V was clipped by 2 bases and J by 6 bases, with 10 bases between them. The CDR3 runs to 13 residues. Per germline, CDR1 MNHNS and CDR2 SASEGT. CDR3 sequence (DNA): TGTGCCAGCAGTGAAATCGTGGCCGATGGCTACACCTTC. Amino acids: CASSEIVADGYTF.

This clonotype came up once. The chain has TRBV14 and TRBJ2-7, with no clear D. This CDR3 comprises 12 residues. The germline gives CDR1 SGHDN, CDR2 FVKESK. V was trimmed by 2 bases and J by 6 bases, leaving 8 bases between them. The CDR3 here is CASSQPGGEQYV. The CDR3 nucleotides are TGTGCCAGCAGCCAACCAGGTGGCGAGCAGTACGTC.

The V and J genes are TRBV6-6 and TRBJ2-5, with a tentative D call TRBD2 (6 bases). Germline CDR1 is MNHNY and CDR2 is SVGAGI (reference sequence). This CDR3 region has 15 residues. Trimming shortened V by 5 bases and J by 5 bases, and 18 bases separated the two germline ends. Here the CDR3 reads CASSRREGPRETQYF. CDR3 DNA sequence: TGTGCCAGCAGTAGGAGGGAAGGGCCCAGGGAGACCCAGTACTTC.

This clonotype was picked up one time. The V call is TRBV7-9, the J call TRBJ2-3, with D perhaps being TRBD1 or TRBD2 (5 bases each). Per germline, CDR1 SEHNR and CDR2 FQNEAQ (reference sequence). V was clipped by 5 bases and J by 1 base, with 13 bases between them. This CDR3 contains 15 residues. The CDR3 protein is CASSGRGSGTDTQYF. Written as DNA, the CDR3 is TGTGCCAGCAGCGGTCGGGGCTCCGGCACAGATACGCAGTATTTT.

The V gene is TRBV6-5, the J gene TRBJ2-3, with 7 bases aligning to TRBD1. The junction had 4 bases not matched to a gene; V was cut back by 0 bases and J by 4 bases. The CDR3 length is 15 residues. Germline V lookup: CDR1 MNHEY, CDR2 SVGAGI. Here the CDR3 reads CASSYSTGTADTQYF. The CDR3 DNA reads as TGTGCCAGCAGTTACTCGACAGGGACGGCAGATACGCAGTATTTT.

The chain carries TRBV27 and TRBJ2-1, with 9 bases fitting TRBD1. This CDR3 has 15 residues. Losses at the gene ends were 4 bases for V and 1 base for J; bases not matched to a gene: 2. Germline-derived CDR1 and CDR2 are MNHEY and SMNVEV (reference sequence). The CDR3 DNA follows: TGTGCCAGCAGTTCCGGACAGGGGTCCTACAATGAGCAGTTCTTC. Protein: CASSSGQGSYNEQFF.

V is TRBV12-3 or TRBV12-4 and J is TRBJ2-7, with D perhaps assigned TRBD1 or TRBD2 (5 bases each). CDR3 size: 15 residues. V lost 5 bases and J lost 2, with 16 bases in between. CDR3 loop: CASSPLRGQAYEQYF. DNA for the CDR3: TGTGCCAGCAGTCCCCTCCGGGGCCAGGCCTACGAGCAGTACTTC.